This T cell receptor beta chain was recovered during a study of T cells after yellow fever vaccination (dated by TCRdb to about 2019). In terms of the full investigation: The SMART-Seq v4 Ultra Low Input RNA kit was used to prepare libraries from fractions with low cell numbers. Two healthy male donors made up the cohort, one aged 18 to 30 years and the other aged 30 to 40 years. Blood was collected at multiple timepoints before and after primary and secondary immunization, and bulk PBMC replicates and cell subsets were isolated. To follow T-cell clones before and after primary and booster YFV17D yellow fever vaccination, bulk TCR alpha and beta repertoires were sequenced over time. On the study overall, not on this receptor specifically: Computational filtering was needed because FACS-sorted repertoires could contain abundant contaminating clonotypes from the bulk population. A small share of clonotypes occurred in both CD4 and CD8 compartments, likely arising from convergent recombination. Because only two donors were included in the study, the extent to which the findings can be generalized is limited. Most clones expanded after primary vaccination (around 97% of CD4 and approximately 86% of CD8) were re-detected after the booster, suggesting that broad memory maintenance occurred. The secondary T-cell response was found to be weaker but faster than the primary response, with a peak reached on day 5 rather than on day 15.

Synthesis of TCR cDNA relied on 5'RACE template switching, a step that introduced a universal primer site along with unique molecular identifiers. Priming for cDNA synthesis came from both the TCR alpha and TCR beta constant segments. Library amplification involved two PCR steps, and the second step added sample barcodes and sequencing adapters. Sequencing of the libraries was done on either Illumina HiSeq 2500 (2x100 bp) or NovaSeq (2x150 bp). The study's own analysis went as follows. Reads were demultiplexed and collapsed into UMI consensus sequences with MIGEC, and V(D)J alignment was performed with MiXCR. Using edgeR on replicate PBMC samples, clonotypes were called vaccine-responding if FDR was below 0.01 and the log2 fold change was above 5 up to day 15. Bulk clonotypes were assigned CD4 or CD8 identity according to which sequenced CD4 or CD8 repertoire held them at higher abundance. Clones were called with MiXCR by TCRdb after fastp trimmed the public reads at Q25, and only in-frame beta chains were retained. Records with the same CDR3 protein are collapsed into one entry carrying the most frequent genes and DNA. The V and J calls shown here were made by TCRdb, not taken from the authors' results. The sample yields 150,000 or so distinct CDR3 sequences; less than 9% were counted once. The ten largest clonotypes hold approximately 2.5% of the sample.

Per the publication, the treatment or condition label means: live attenuated yellow fever vaccine strain. A standard Ficoll-Paque protocol was used to isolate PBMCs from peripheral blood. CD4 and CD8 T-cell fractions were isolated with Dynabeads CD4 and CD8 positive selection kits. TriZol was used to extract RNA from bulk PBMCs, from CD4 and CD8 fractions, and from dextramer-positive and dextramer-negative fractions. This clonotype was counted between two and nine times. This receptor's antigen is unknown. It has no much larger one-base neighbor in the sample; base qualities were not kept. There are 17 amino acids in the CDR3, from cysteine to phenylalanine inclusive. The sequence is cut down to CDR3 DNA, 51 bases in frame from base 1. The junction shows trimming of 9 bases on V and 6 bases on J, plus 29 bases between the germline ends. Looking up the germline V gene (reference sequence) yields CDR1 LNHNV and CDR2 YYDKDF.

The clonotype originates from a man aged 18 to 29 who received the YFV17D yellow fever vaccine. The starting material was CD4+ T cells sorted from PBMCs, obtained 5 days after the first yellow fever vaccination. The chain couples TRBV15 to TRBJ2-5; no D gene call is confident. The CDR3 amino acid sequence is: CATASTESESLVKTQYF. The nucleotide sequence reads as follows: TGTGCCACTGCCTCCACGGAGTCGGAATCCCTGGTGAAGACCCAGTACTTC.